This TCR beta chain comes out of a study of CD8 T cells in Susac syndrome. Study observations and caveats: The number of individuals included in the study's TCR sequencing and HLA analysis was acknowledged as relatively small.

Regarding this clonotype: No antigen is known for it.

The T cells that were sequenced for TCR beta were CD8+ and CD4+ cells from blood. The CD8+ and CD4+ T cells were isolated magnetically using a negative isolation approach, whereas the TEMRA cells were enriched by FACS. Germline V CDR1 and CDR2: DFQATT, SNEGSKA (reference sequence). The CDR3 runs to 15 residues. V trimming: 4 bases; J trimming: 10 bases; junction bases outside the gene matches: 10. After extraction with the RNeasy kit, about 0.45 to 1 ug of the RNA was reverse transcribed using random hexamers. immunoSEQ multiplex PCR amplified TCR beta CDR3 across 54 Vbeta, 13 Jbeta. Each CDR3 protein is one row after TCRdb ran MiXCR on the immunoSEQ multiplex PCR reads. The table records more than 200,000 distinct CDR3 sequences, about 93% of them present only once.

The sample taken for sequencing was CD4+ T cells from PBMCs. This rearrangement joins TRBV20-1 to TRBJ2-1; 13 bases are shared with TRBD2. The TCR originated in a human donor with multiple sclerosis. As DNA, the CDR3 is TGCAGTGCTACCCGCGGACTAGCGGGGGTCCCGGAGCAGTTCTTC. This translates into CSATRGLAGVPEQFF.